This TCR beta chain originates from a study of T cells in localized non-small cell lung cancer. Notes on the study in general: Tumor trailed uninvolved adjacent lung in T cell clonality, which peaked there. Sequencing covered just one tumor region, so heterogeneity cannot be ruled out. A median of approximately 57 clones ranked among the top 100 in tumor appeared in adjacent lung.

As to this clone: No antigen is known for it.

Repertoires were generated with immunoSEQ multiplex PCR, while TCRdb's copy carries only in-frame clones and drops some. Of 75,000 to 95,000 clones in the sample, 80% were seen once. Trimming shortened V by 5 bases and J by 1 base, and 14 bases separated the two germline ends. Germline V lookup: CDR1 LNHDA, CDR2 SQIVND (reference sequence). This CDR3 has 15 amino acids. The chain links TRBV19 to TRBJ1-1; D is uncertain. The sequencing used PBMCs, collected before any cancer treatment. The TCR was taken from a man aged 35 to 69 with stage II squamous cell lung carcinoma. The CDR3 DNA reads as TGTGCCAGTAGTGGGCGCAGTCGAGGGAACACTGAAGCTTTCTTT. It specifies CASSGRSRGNTEAFF.